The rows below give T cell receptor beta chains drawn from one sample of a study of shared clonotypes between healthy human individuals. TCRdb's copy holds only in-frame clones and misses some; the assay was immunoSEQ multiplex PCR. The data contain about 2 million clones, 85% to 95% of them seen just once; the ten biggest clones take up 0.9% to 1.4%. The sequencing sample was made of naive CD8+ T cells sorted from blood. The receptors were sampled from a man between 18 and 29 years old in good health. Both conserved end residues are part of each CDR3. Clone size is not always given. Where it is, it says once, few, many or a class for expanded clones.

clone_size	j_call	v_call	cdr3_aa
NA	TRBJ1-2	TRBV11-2	CASSLDQTDYGYTF
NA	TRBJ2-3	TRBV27	CASSPREARDTQYF
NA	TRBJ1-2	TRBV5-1	CASSLDRTAFNYGYTF
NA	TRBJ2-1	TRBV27	CASSLSPGTGFFDEQFF
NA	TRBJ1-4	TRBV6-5	CASRTTGGEKLFF
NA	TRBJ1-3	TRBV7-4	CASSLPVGNSGNTIYF
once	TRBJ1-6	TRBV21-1	CASSKEREQTYNSPLHF
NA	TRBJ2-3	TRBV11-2	CASSLVGDLTDTQYF
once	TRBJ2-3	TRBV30	CAWSLGGTDTQYF
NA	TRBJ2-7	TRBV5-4	CASSFRDRSYEQYF
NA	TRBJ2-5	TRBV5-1	CASSSGQGLYQETQYF
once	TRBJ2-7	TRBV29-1	CSGAGHPSYEQYF
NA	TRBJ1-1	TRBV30	CAWSPGTGSTEAFF
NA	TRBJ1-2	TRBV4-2	CASSQDREGGARGYTF
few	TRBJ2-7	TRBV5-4	CASSLDPDYEQYF
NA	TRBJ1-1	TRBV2	CASRVTGTGKSNTEAFF
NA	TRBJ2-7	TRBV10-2	CASSERGQGAYEQYF
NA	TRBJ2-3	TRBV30	CAWSVRSRRTDTQYF
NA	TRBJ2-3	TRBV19	CASIGFITDTQYF
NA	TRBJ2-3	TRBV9	CASSVDSGGETDTQYF
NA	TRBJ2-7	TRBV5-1	CASSLGQGLIYEQYF
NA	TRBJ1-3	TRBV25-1	CASSESDIPGSDTIYF
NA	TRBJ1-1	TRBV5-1	CASSAGGRGTEAFF
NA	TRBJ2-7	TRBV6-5	CASSYSNTYEQYF
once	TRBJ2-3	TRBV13	CATSGGDVTSTDTQYF
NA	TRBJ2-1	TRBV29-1	CSVEDSNEQFF
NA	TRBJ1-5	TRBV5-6	CASSSGNQPQHF
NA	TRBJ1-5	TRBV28	CASSPAGGNQPQHF
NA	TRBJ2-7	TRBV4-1	CASSRELDVVEQYF
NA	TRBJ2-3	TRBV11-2	CASSFTSGGSDTQYF
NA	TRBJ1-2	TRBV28	CASSHPGEGGYYGYTF
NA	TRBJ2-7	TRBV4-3	CASSQDLGGLGSYEQYF
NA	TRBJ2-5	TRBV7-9	CASSSDKAVTGGWETQYF
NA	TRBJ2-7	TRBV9	CASSLGLNYEQYF
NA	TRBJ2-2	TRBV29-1	CSVKESGELFF
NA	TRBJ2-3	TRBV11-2	CASSSTSGHTDTQYF
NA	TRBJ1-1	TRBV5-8	CASSQPGGLGNTEAFF
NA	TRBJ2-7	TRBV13	CASSLESSYEQYF
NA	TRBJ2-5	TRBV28	CASRRTGYETQYF
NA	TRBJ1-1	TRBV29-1	CSGTRDPMNTEAFF